Listed below are T cell receptor beta chains from one sample, sequenced in a study of shared clonotypes between healthy human individuals. Here immunoSEQ multiplex PCR was the method, and the copy in TCRdb shows in-frame clones only, minus some. This repertoire shows about 2,200,000 clones, approximately 94% found once; its top ten account for 1.5% to 2%. Sample: naive CD8+ T cells from PBMCs. These receptors originate from a man between 18 and 35 years old in good health. Some clones in this sample may be carry-over from other donors' samples. Both conserved end residues are part of each CDR3.

V: TRBV29-1
CDR3: CSVETSGHNEQFF

V: TRBV7-9
CDR3: CASSLPGLSTNEKLFF

V: TRBV11-2
CDR3: CASSGPGTSGSPGDEQFF

V: TRBV28
CDR3: CASSHPTGGRGYTF

V: TRBV7-2
CDR3: CASSLVTSGSYEQYF

V: TRBV2
CDR3: CASSEGGLNTEAFF

V: TRBV29-1
CDR3: CSVIQGRRETQYF

V: TRBV7-9
CDR3: CASSTRPDPTGELFF

V: TRBV27
CDR3: CASRPDQTGVRGTEAFF

V: TRBV14
CDR3: CASSQGPGVPLSGANVLTF

V: TRBV9
CDR3: CASSYGGNTEAFF

V: TRBV2
CDR3: CASSGTYNEQFF

V: TRBV29-1
CDR3: CSVDRGVYGYTF

V: TRBV4-2
CDR3: CASSQTLMDRGHQPQHF

V: TRBV28
CDR3: CASGWGNSNQPQHF

V: TRBV9
CDR3: CASSHSRNEQFF

V: TRBV19
CDR3: CASKMGASGSYEQYF

V: TRBV27
CDR3: CASSPQREDGSYNEQFF

V: TRBV30
CDR3: CAWSIGGGYEQYF

V: TRBV27
CDR3: CASGHEGEQYF

V: TRBV9
CDR3: CASSVGTGTHEKLFF

V: TRBV28
CDR3: CASSQDREGSETQYF

V: TRBV27
CDR3: CATKGFLNSEAFF

V: TRBV6-5
CDR3: CASTPGRLGSYGYTF

V: TRBV5-6
CDR3: CASSLIQGAGKDEQFF

V: TRBV28
CDR3: CASSSIRRLAGGPMYF

V: TRBV29-1
CDR3: CGIGQGNQPQHF

V: TRBV11-2
CDR3: CASSLRLAGYSYNEQFF

V: TRBV13
CDR3: CASSTPDRVQETQYF

V: TRBV7-9
CDR3: CASSGTWSGANVLTF

V: TRBV2
CDR3: CATRGYEQYF

V: TRBV9
CDR3: CASSVEGGGYNEQFF

V: TRBV5-3
CDR3: CARSFYPDRPQGPPYGYTF

V: TRBV4-3
CDR3: CASSQDSDYRAKNIQYF

V: TRBV18
CDR3: CASSPGRSLNEKLFF

V: TRBV5-4
CDR3: CASSLLPGVNNEQFF

V: TRBV11-2
CDR3: CASSLVGGFGADTQYF

V: TRBV27
CDR3: CASSLILADTDTQYF

V: TRBV27
CDR3: CASSLVAGGHGEQYF

V: TRBV19
CDR3: CASSPTRGGGSEQYF

V: TRBV5-6
CDR3: CASSLSLGKGEQFF

V: TRBV30
CDR3: CAWSSLRLGPYEQYF

V: TRBV21-1
CDR3: CASSKVRLAGVHEQFF

V: TRBV9
CDR3: CASSVDGGHHEQFF

V: TRBV5-6
CDR3: CASNAAGKETQYF

V: TRBV9
CDR3: CASSVRPYYEQYF

V: TRBV9
CDR3: CASSVAGSGSPEQYF